The rows below give T cell receptor beta chains drawn from one sample of a study of shared T cell receptors in the human thymus. Libraries were prepared by immunoSEQ multiplex PCR; TCRdb keeps only in-frame clonotypes and omits some of them. Altogether 700,000 or so clones are present, approximately 85% being singletons, with the ten largest covering approximately 0.01%. This same sample was also taken into another study, of human thymus T cells.

The sample taken for sequencing was thymocytes. These receptors all come from a girl under three years old with a congenital heart defect. CDR3s leave out the opening cysteine and the closing phenylalanine or tryptophan. The D gene is left open where the match is weak.

D: NA; V: TRBV27; CDR3: ASSSGVQTELSNTEAF
D: TRBD1; V: TRBV14; CDR3: ASAKDGTGYGYT
D: NA; V: TRBV27; CDR3: ASRAGGAEKAF
D: NA; V: TRBV18; CDR3: ASSPHLRGGNTEAF
D: NA; V: TRBV10-1; CDR3: ASSEMEDPDTQY
D: TRBD2; V: TRBV27; CDR3: ASSLTSGGPTGTDTQY
D: TRBD1; V: TRBV6-1; CDR3: ASSEATGAGYT
D: NA; V: TRBV28; CDR3: ASIPDYTDTQY
D: TRBD2; V: TRBV28; CDR3: ASSHRTSGQNTGELF
D: NA; V: TRBV2; CDR3: ASSARPRGAEQY
D: NA; V: TRBV6-5; CDR3: ASRIAPGLDSPLH
D: NA; V: TRBV5-1; CDR3: ASSSTHLGQNYGYT
D: NA; V: TRBV2; CDR3: ANFKGRDVAF
D: TRBD1; V: TRBV25-1; CDR3: ASRDRGRPGQY
D: NA; V: TRBV19; CDR3: ASKDPGDPTYEQY
D: NA; V: TRBV7-2; CDR3: ASSLGVQGRGQPQH
D: NA; V: TRBV6-6; CDR3: GTGRDSYNSPLH
D: NA; V: TRBV4-1; CDR3: ASSQDLPGEKLF
D: NA; V: TRBV7-2; CDR3: ASSDTTTGQKNTEAF
D: NA; V: TRBV12-5; CDR3: ASGQQGFLSYYGYT
D: TRBD1; V: TRBV11-2; CDR3: ASSSGQGAF
D: TRBD1; V: TRBV27; CDR3: ASRGTATQTTEAF
D: NA; V: TRBV27; CDR3: ASSSRVSNTEAF
D: NA; V: TRBV10-3; CDR3: AISAGSSYNEQF
D: TRBD1; V: TRBV19; CDR3: ASSIDRGTGEAF
D: NA; V: TRBV5-6; CDR3: ASSTSPYRVRETQY
D: NA; V: TRBV7-9; CDR3: ASSSPGGRGTEAF
D: NA; V: TRBV7-8; CDR3: ASSPPTGEALDTQY
D: NA; V: TRBV7-6; CDR3: ASSSLVYT
D: NA; V: TRBV6-1; CDR3: ASSPGQRYGYT
D: NA; V: TRBV6-5; CDR3: ASSPDTAENTIY
D: TRBD2; V: TRBV6-6; CDR3: ASNLRTSGADTQY
D: NA; V: TRBV21-1; CDR3: ASSQHHNPGQGFQPQH
D: NA; V: TRBV15; CDR3: ATSAQQVQPQH
D: NA; V: TRBV20-1; CDR3: SLSGGTEAF
D: TRBD1; V: TRBV2; CDR3: ASSEAPGQGYGYT
D: TRBD2; V: TRBV7-7; CDR3: ASSLAATSGGRETQY
D: NA; V: TRBV7-9; CDR3: ASSLEGVSWDYT
D: TRBD1; V: TRBV7-9; CDR3: ASSFSGQGMIYT
D: TRBD1; V: TRBV6-5; CDR3: ASRPPGTGGVGAF
D: NA; V: TRBV5-1; CDR3: ASSLAFRPADRGYGYT
D: NA; V: TRBV5-1; CDR3: ASSSPRRGAGSAYEQY
D: NA; V: TRBV9; CDR3: ASSVEEDFPNGYT
D: TRBD1; V: TRBV7-2; CDR3: ASSLVGPQGVVAYNEQF
D: NA; V: TRBV7-2; CDR3: ASSLESGQISTDTQY
D: NA; V: TRBV21-1; CDR3: ATIFGHRQETQY
D: NA; V: TRBV11-2; CDR3: ASRYGAGGNTEAF
D: TRBD1; V: TRBV5-8; CDR3: ASSRTGAANYGYT
D: NA; V: TRBV5-6; CDR3: ASSHMEGPPGNEQF
D: NA; V: TRBV2; CDR3: ASRVTGHGYLKAF
D: TRBD1; V: TRBV19; CDR3: ATTRTGEAYNEQF
D: NA; V: TRBV5-1; CDR3: ASNKEPLNTEAF
D: NA; V: TRBV14; CDR3: ASSPPHREWSSTPVSNTEAF
D: NA; V: TRBV30; CDR3: AWYPTGFDFHTEAF